This T cell receptor (beta chain) was captured in a study of neoadjuvant anti-PD-1 for oral cavity cancer. Study summary: Patients without progression received a fourth nivolumab dose around day 43, then surgical resection on days 50-56.

Blood cells were analyzed directly, without culture or expansion. Libraries were prepared by immunoSEQ multiplex PCR; TCRdb keeps only in-frame clonotypes and omits some of them. Seen here are more than 50,000 clones, approximately 80% observed once, and the top ten hold 2% to 3%. This TCR came from a person between 40 and 85 years old with oral cavity squamous cell carcinoma. The sequencing used PBMCs, collected before nivolumab (anti-PD-1) treatment.

The DNA for the CDR3 is TGTGCCAGCAGTAGTTATGGGGACAGGGGGAACACTGAAGCTTTCTTT. This translates into CASSSYGDRGNTEAFF. The chain has TRBV28 and TRBJ1-1, with 10 nucleotides matching TRBD1. Trimming cost V 5 bases and J 1 base; bases outside gene matches: 7. Germline-derived CDR1 and CDR2 are MDHEN and SYDVKM. This CDR3 has 16 amino acids.